The sequence of this TCR beta chain was determined in a study of blood T cell repertoires in COVID-19. Study in general: COVID-19 samples, acute and convalescent, were from the United States, Italy and Spain.

The table came from immunoSEQ multiplex PCR; TCRdb's copy has only in-frame clones and leaves some out. The data contain 200,000 to 250,000 clones, about 90% of them singletons. CDR1 is SNHLY, CDR2 FYNNEI, per germline. Trimming pared 7 bases from V and 0 bases from J, leaving 13 bases between. The CDR3 has 15 amino acids. Study members were between roughly 18 and 100 years old and lived in some 26 US regions. Donors were grouped by their self-reported clinical history. The origin of this receptor is a man aged 30-40 years who had recovered from COVID-19. Sequenced input: PBMCs or T cells enriched from blood (not recorded which). This chain uses TRBV2 with TRBJ1-3; no firm D call. As DNA, the CDR3 is TGTGCCAGCAAAGGCGAAACAGCCTCTGGAAACACCATATATTTT. Its protein is CASKGETASGNTIYF.